This passage covers 10 T cell receptor beta chains from one sample sequenced in a study of cytomegalovirus exposure and HLA in healthy donors. The PCR ran on 60 Vbeta and 13 Jbeta primers. Profiled with immunoSEQ multiplex PCR; TCRdb holds only in-frame clones, not every one. The sample lists roughly 190,000 clones; around 80% were seen once. Source material: PBMCs. The receptor source for this set is a man aged 18 to 29 in good health and CMV-seronegative.

This CDR3 is CASRLAGGETQYF. Written as DNA, the CDR3 is TGTGCCAGCAGGTTAGCGGGAGGGGAGACCCAGTACTTC. This sequence joins TRBV6-6 and TRBJ2-5; 11 bases fit TRBD2. Losses at the gene ends were 6 bases for V and 5 bases for J; bases not matched to a gene: 2. Germline assignment: CDR1 MNHNY and CDR2 SVGAGI (reference sequence). The length of the CDR3 is 13 residues.

This clone appeared a single time. This rearrangement joins TRBV19 to TRBJ1-1, with D possibly being TRBD1 (5 bases). Germline CDR1 is LNHDA and CDR2 is SQIVND (reference sequence). The CDR3 sequence is 16 residues long. Trimming took off 3 bases at V and 6 bases at J, with 20 bases between the two ends. In nucleotides, the CDR3 is TGTGCCAGTAGTATCGTTCCCAGGGTCGGGCGCCCTGAAGCTTTCTTT. This translates into CASSIVPRVGRPEAFF.

The J gene is TRBJ2-3, the V gene TRBV7-5; no DNA check was done on the table's D call, TRBD1. TRBV7-5 is classified as a pseudogene. There are 17 residues in the CDR3. The CDR3 nucleotides read TGTGCCAGAAGCCCAGGGGGGCTCTATTTTAGCACAGATACGCAGTATTTT. It translates to CARSPGGLYFSTDTQYF.

This chain joins TRBV5-1 and TRBJ2-7, with a possible D match to TRBD2 (6 bases). Deletions cut 2 bases from V and 3 bases from J, with 21 bases between. The CDR3 is 17 amino acids. Germline CDR1 SGHRS, CDR2 YFSETQ. CDR3 amino acids: CASSFIGSASVGYEQYF. As DNA, the CDR3 is TGCGCCAGCAGCTTCATCGGGAGCGCGAGTGTCGGCTACGAGCAGTACTTC.

V is TRBV29-1 and J is TRBJ1-4; TRBD1 matches at 8 bases. The CDR3 consists of 16 residues. V gave up 1 base and J gave up 3 bases; unmatched junction bases: 7. CDR1 SQVTM and CDR2 ANQGSEA come from the germline V gene. CDR3: CSVEGQGKNANEKLFF. The DNA of the CDR3 is TGCAGCGTTGAAGGACAGGGGAAGAATGCTAATGAAAAACTGTTTTTT.

The rearrangement links TRBV7-2 to TRBJ1-2, with TRBD1 matching 11 bases. CDR1 is SGHTA and CDR2 is FQGNSA in the germline V gene. The ends lost 5 bases at V and 5 bases at J; junction bases unmatched: 7. CDR3 length equals 15 residues. The CDR3 nucleotides are TGTGCCAGCAGCCCCGGGACAGGGGGACTATATGGCTACACCTTC. It encodes CASSPGTGGLYGYTF.

This chain links TRBV5-1 with TRBJ2-1; TRBD1 agrees at 8 bases. With V trimmed by 3 bases and J by 5 bases, 7 bases remained unmatched. Germline loops: CDR1 SGHRS, CDR2 YFSETQ. The CDR3 has 15 amino acids. The CDR3 nucleotides are TGCGCCAGCAGCTCCTTGGACAGGGCGGACAATGAGCAGTTCTTC. Amino acids: CASSSLDRADNEQFF.

As DNA, the CDR3 is TGTGCCAGCAGTCCCCTCTATGGCTACACCTTC. Translating it yields CASSPLYGYTF. V is TRBV11-2 and J is TRBJ1-2; D unresolved. V was cut by 6 bases and J by 4 bases, with 6 bases left in between. Germline V gene lookup returns CDR1 SGHAT and CDR2 FQNNGV. The CDR3 spans 11 residues. Using reference TRBV11-2 and TRBJ1-2 for the parts outside the CDR3, the full variable domain is EAGVAQSPRYKIIEKRQSVAFWCNPISGHATLYWYQQILGQGPKLLIQFQNNGVVDDSQLPKDRFSAERLKGVDSTLKIQPAKLEDSAVYLCASSPLYGYTFGSGTRLTVV.

The genes are TRBV5-1 and TRBJ1-2; possible D gene TRBD1, 5 bases. CDR1 is SGHRS and CDR2 is YFSETQ in the germline V gene. V was pared by 4 bases and J by 4 bases, with 8 bases between. The CDR3 is 12 amino acids. CDR3 in DNA: TGCGCCAGCAGCCGTGACAGCTATGGCTACACCTTC. Translation: CASSRDSYGYTF.

This rearrangement joins TRBV5-8 to TRBJ1-5, with TRBD1 matching 9 bases. With 2 bases clipped from V and 5 bases from J, the junction kept 11 bases outside the gene matches. Germline values: CDR1 SGHTS, CDR2 YDEGEE. The CDR3 spans 17 residues. In DNA, the CDR3 is TGTGCCAGCAGCTTTTCCGGGACAGGGAACGGGGATCAGCCCCAGCATTTT. Residues: CASSFSGTGNGDQPQHF.